Listed below are T cell receptor beta chains from one sample, sequenced in a study of control samples from healthy donors and cancer patients. Produced via immunoSEQ multiplex PCR; TCRdb's table is partial and in-frame only. The sample carries 200,000 or so clones, about 94% recorded once. Input material: blood. The receptor source for this set is a man aged 45-65 years in good health. CDR3s include the opening cysteine and the closing phenylalanine or tryptophan. A D gene is named only where the DNA matches it firmly. Clone size is not always given. Where it is, it says once, few, many or a class for expanded clones.

V: TRBV30
J: TRBJ1-4
size: NA
D: TRBD1
CDR3: CAWSPDRVGEKLFF
DNA: TGTGCCTGGAGTCCTGACAGGGTAGGGGAAAAACTGTTTTTT

V: TRBV9
J: TRBJ1-1
size: NA
D: TRBD1
CDR3: CASNRGANTEAFF
DNA: TGTGCCAGCAACAGGGGGGCGAACACTGAAGCTTTCTTT

V: TRBV28
J: TRBJ1-5
size: few
D: TRBD1
CDR3: CASTLTGGSISNQPQHF
DNA: TGTGCCAGCACCCTGACAGGGGGCTCTATTAGCAATCAGCCCCAGCATTTT

V: TRBV6-4
J: TRBJ1-6
size: NA
D: NA
CDR3: CASSDLEGSPLHF
DNA: TGTGCCAGCAGTGACTTGGAGGGGTCACCCCTCCACTTT

V: TRBV4-1
J: TRBJ2-7
size: NA
D: NA
CDR3: CASSQDLPAYEQYF
DNA: TGCGCCAGCAGCCAAGACCTCCCAGCTTACGAGCAGTACTTC

V: TRBV24-1
J: TRBJ2-5
size: once
D: NA
CDR3: CATSETRGGQETQYF
DNA: TGTGCCACCAGTGAGACAAGAGGAGGGCAAGAGACCCAGTACTTC

V: TRBV6-6
J: TRBJ2-1
size: NA
D: NA
CDR3: CASSYSAGQDNEQFF
DNA: TGTGCCAGCAGCTATAGTGCTGGTCAGGACAATGAGCAGTTCTTC

V: TRBV27
J: TRBJ2-3
size: NA
D: TRBD1
CDR3: CASSPKAGTGLPSDTQYF
DNA: TGTGCCAGCAGTCCAAAAGCCGGGACAGGGCTCCCTTCGGATACGCAGTATTTT

V: TRBV7-6
J: TRBJ2-1
size: NA
D: TRBD2
CDR3: CASSSPGLAGNSYNEQFF
DNA: TGTGCCAGCAGCTCTCCGGGACTAGCGGGGAATTCCTACAATGAGCAGTTCTTC

V: TRBV5-8
J: TRBJ1-2
size: NA
D: NA
CDR3: CASSLNGVLDLATF
DNA: TGTGCCAGCAGCTTGAACGGCGTTCTGGACCTCGCCACCTTC

V: TRBV10-3
J: TRBJ2-6
size: once
D: TRBD1
CDR3: CAISETGGAGANVLTF
DNA: TGTGCCATCAGTGAGACAGGGGGAGCTGGGGCCAACGTCCTGACTTTC

V: TRBV14
J: TRBJ1-1
size: NA
D: NA
CDR3: CASSPWAGTEAFF
DNA: TGTGCCAGCAGCCCCTGGGCGGGCACTGAAGCTTTCTTT

V: TRBV19
J: TRBJ1-5
size: NA
D: NA
CDR3: CASSLRPALRGNQPQHF
DNA: TGTGCCAGTAGTCTGAGGCCAGCTTTACGGGGGAATCAGCCCCAGCATTTT

V: TRBV25-1
J: TRBJ2-5
size: once
D: NA
CDR3: CASSASSGSGTQYF
DNA: TGTGCCAGCAGTGCTTCCTCAGGCAGTGGGACCCAGTACTTC

V: TRBV4-1
J: TRBJ1-1
size: NA
D: NA
CDR3: CASSLTGGTEAFF
DNA: TGCGCCAGCAGCCTCACGGGGGGAACTGAAGCTTTCTTT

V: TRBV19
J: TRBJ1-2
size: NA
D: NA
CDR3: CASTLWANTGYTF
DNA: TGTGCCAGTACCTTGTGGGCAAATACCGGCTACACCTTC

V: TRBV11-2
J: TRBJ2-1
size: once
D: NA
CDR3: CASSLDGYYNEQFF
DNA: TGTGCCAGCAGCTTAGACGGATACTACAATGAGCAGTTCTTC

V: TRBV21-1
J: TRBJ2-2
size: NA
D: NA
CDR3: CASSEMGVDGAENGELFF
DNA: TGTGCCAGCAGCGAAATGGGGGTAGATGGGGCGGAAAACGGGGAGCTGTTTTTT

V: TRBV20-1
J: TRBJ2-4
size: NA
D: NA
CDR3: CSASLNRGGNIQYF
DNA: TGCAGTGCTAGTCTCAATCGTGGAGGGAACATTCAGTACTTC

V: TRBV5-1
J: TRBJ2-2
size: NA
D: NA
CDR3: CASGRQTNTGELFF
DNA: TGCGCCAGCGGCCGACAGACGAACACCGGGGAGCTGTTTTTT

V: TRBV15
J: TRBJ2-1
size: once
D: NA
CDR3: CATSRVGNEQFF
DNA: TGTGCCACCAGCAGAGTGGGGAATGAGCAGTTCTTC

V: TRBV10-3
J: TRBJ2-6
size: NA
D: NA
CDR3: CAISETGRFSGANVLTF
DNA: TGTGCCATCAGTGAGACAGGGCGCTTCTCTGGGGCCAACGTCCTGACTTTC

V: TRBV6-2/TRBV6-3
J: TRBJ1-1
size: NA
D: NA
CDR3: CASGRAGRNTEAFF
DNA: TGTGCCAGCGGCCGGGCAGGGAGGAACACTGAAGCTTTCTTT

V: TRBV5-1
J: TRBJ2-1
size: NA
D: NA
CDR3: CASRLYNEQFF
DNA: TGCGCCAGTAGGTTGTACAATGAGCAGTTCTTC

V: TRBV18
J: TRBJ1-4
size: NA
D: TRBD1
CDR3: CASSDRDRANEKLFF
DNA: TGTGCCAGCTCAGACCGGGACAGGGCTAACGAAAAACTGTTTTTT

V: TRBV5-1
J: TRBJ1-1
size: NA
D: NA
CDR3: CASSLMSGRNTEAFF
DNA: TGCGCCAGCAGCTTGATGTCGGGAAGGAACACTGAAGCTTTCTTT

V: TRBV5-1
J: TRBJ1-6
size: NA
D: TRBD1
CDR3: CASGRTGRNSPLHF
DNA: TGCGCCAGCGGGAGGACAGGGCGGAATTCACCCCTCCACTTT

V: TRBV28
J: TRBJ1-3
size: NA
D: NA
CDR3: CASSFSGTLSGNTIYF
DNA: TGTGCCAGCAGTTTTTCCGGGACTCTGTCTGGAAACACCATATATTTT

V: TRBV6-2/TRBV6-3
J: TRBJ2-1
size: NA
D: TRBD1
CDR3: CASSDPGTGGGWSYNEQFF
DNA: TGTGCCAGCAGCGACCCCGGGACAGGGGGCGGTTGGTCCTACAATGAGCAGTTCTTC

V: TRBV23-1
J: TRBJ1-4
size: NA
D: TRBD1
CDR3: CATGQGANEKLFF
DNA: TGCGCCACGGGACAGGGCGCTAATGAAAAACTGTTTTTT

V: TRBV27
J: TRBJ1-3
size: NA
D: NA
CDR3: CASSLGGGGNTIYF
DNA: TGTGCCAGCAGTTTGGGGGGAGGAGGAAACACCATATATTTT

V: TRBV5-1
J: TRBJ2-5
size: NA
D: TRBD1
CDR3: CASSLGQTGKVETQYF
DNA: TGCGCCAGCAGCTTGGGCCAGACAGGGAAGGTAGAGACCCAGTACTTC

V: TRBV5-1
J: TRBJ2-4
size: once
D: NA
CDR3: CASSLGGPRTAKNIQYF
DNA: TGCGCCAGCAGCTTGGGGGGACCCAGGACAGCCAAAAACATTCAGTACTTC

V: TRBV6-5
J: TRBJ1-2
size: NA
D: NA
CDR3: CASSYDYREDGYTF
DNA: TGTGCCAGCAGTTACGATTACAGGGAGGATGGCTACACCTTC

V: TRBV7-2
J: TRBJ2-7
size: NA
D: NA
CDR3: CASSLTGADYEQYF
DNA: TGTGCCAGCAGCTTAACGGGGGCAGATTACGAGCAGTACTTC

V: TRBV21-1
J: TRBJ1-2
size: NA
D: NA
CDR3: CASSKYVQGALGYTF
DNA: TGTGCCAGCAGCAAGTATGTACAGGGGGCGCTTGGCTACACCTTC

V: TRBV28
J: TRBJ1-2
size: NA
D: NA
CDR3: CASRTSGYYGYTF
DNA: TGTGCCAGCAGAACTTCAGGTTATTATGGCTACACCTTC

V: TRBV2
J: TRBJ1-1
size: once
D: NA
CDR3: CASSEALGAKTEAFF
DNA: TGTGCCAGCAGTGAAGCGCTTGGGGCAAAGACTGAAGCTTTCTTT

V: TRBV25-1
J: TRBJ2-5
size: NA
D: TRBD1
CDR3: CASSDQGARETQYF
DNA: TGTGCCAGCAGTGATCAGGGGGCCCGGGAGACCCAGTACTTC

V: TRBV7-8
J: TRBJ2-7
size: NA
D: NA
CDR3: CASSLFVPGFYEQYF
DNA: TGTGCCAGCAGCTTATTTGTACCGGGATTCTACGAGCAGTACTTC

V: TRBV6-5
J: TRBJ2-3
size: NA
D: NA
CDR3: CASSRDGRRDTQYF
DNA: TGTGCCAGCAGTCGGGACGGTCGCAGGGATACGCAGTATTTT

V: TRBV4-2
J: TRBJ1-5
size: NA
D: NA
CDR3: CASSQDRRNQPQHF
DNA: TGTGCCAGCAGCCAAGATCGAAGAAATCAGCCCCAGCATTTT

V: TRBV6-4
J: TRBJ1-2
size: few
D: TRBD1
CDR3: CASSDSRITGVNYGYTF
DNA: TGTGCCAGCAGTGACTCGAGAATAACAGGGGTAAACTATGGCTACACCTTC

V: TRBV3-1/TRBV3-2
J: TRBJ2-1
size: NA
D: TRBD2
CDR3: CASSQPSGGGHNEQFF
DNA: TGTGCCAGCAGCCAGCCTAGCGGGGGGGGCCACAATGAGCAGTTCTTC

V: TRBV6-1
J: TRBJ2-3
size: NA
D: NA
CDR3: CASSEAAGNTDTQYF
DNA: TGTGCCAGCAGTGAAGCTGCCGGTAACACAGATACGCAGTATTTT

V: TRBV7-2
J: TRBJ2-1
size: NA
D: NA
CDR3: CASSLGPGSYNEQFF
DNA: TGTGCCAGCAGCTTGGGACCGGGGTCCTACAATGAGCAGTTCTTC

V: TRBV7-2
J: TRBJ1-5
size: NA
D: TRBD1
CDR3: CASSLARGDQPQHF
DNA: TGTGCCAGCAGCTTAGCCAGGGGGGATCAGCCCCAGCATTTT

V: TRBV18
J: TRBJ1-1
size: NA
D: NA
CDR3: CASSPPTGNTEAFF
DNA: TGTGCCAGCTCACCACCGACAGGGAACACTGAAGCTTTCTTT

V: TRBV13
J: TRBJ1-6
size: NA
D: NA
CDR3: CASSLGLAGGNSPLHF
DNA: TGTGCCAGCAGCTTAGGCCTGGCAGGAGGGAATTCACCCCTCCACTTT

V: TRBV3-1/TRBV3-2
J: TRBJ1-3
size: NA
D: NA
CDR3: CASSQDLPQAVSGNTIYF
DNA: TGTGCCAGCAGCCAAGATCTCCCGCAGGCCGTCTCTGGAAACACCATATATTTT

V: TRBV7-9
J: TRBJ2-1
size: NA
D: TRBD1
CDR3: CASSFGTGVREQFF
DNA: TGTGCCAGCAGCTTCGGGACAGGGGTTAGAGAGCAGTTCTTC

V: TRBV5-1
J: TRBJ1-1
size: NA
D: NA
CDR3: CASSLDGAGTEAFF
DNA: TGCGCCAGCAGCTTGGATGGGGCGGGCACTGAAGCTTTCTTT

V: TRBV12-3/TRBV12-4
J: TRBJ1-1
size: few
D: NA
CDR3: CASSLGGNTEAFF
DNA: TGTGCCAGCAGTTTAGGGGGGAACACTGAAGCTTTCTTT

V: TRBV18
J: TRBJ1-1
size: NA
D: NA
CDR3: CASSGVKGVTEAFF
DNA: TGTGCCAGCTCGGGGGTAAAGGGGGTCACTGAAGCTTTCTTT